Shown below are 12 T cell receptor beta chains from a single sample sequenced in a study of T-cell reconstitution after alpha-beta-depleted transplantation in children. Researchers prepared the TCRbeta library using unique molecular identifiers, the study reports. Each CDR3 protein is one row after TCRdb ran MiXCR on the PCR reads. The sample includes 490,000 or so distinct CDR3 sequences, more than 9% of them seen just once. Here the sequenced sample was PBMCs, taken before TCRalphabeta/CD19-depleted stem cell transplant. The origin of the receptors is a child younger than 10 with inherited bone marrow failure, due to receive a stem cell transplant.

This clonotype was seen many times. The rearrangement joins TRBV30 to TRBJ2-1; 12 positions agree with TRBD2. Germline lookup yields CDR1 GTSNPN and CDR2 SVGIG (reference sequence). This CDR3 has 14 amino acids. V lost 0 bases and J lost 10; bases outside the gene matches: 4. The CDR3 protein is CAWSVRLAGGEQFF. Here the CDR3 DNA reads TGTGCCTGGAGTGTACGGCTAGCGGGAGGGGAGCAGTTCTTC.

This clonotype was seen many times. The CDR3 protein is CASTTTLGEGGTEAFF. The CDR3 region has the DNA TGTGCCAGCACCACCACACTAGGGGAGGGAGGGACTGAAGCTTTCTTT. V and J are TRBV7-9 and TRBJ1-1; the D gene is possibly TRBD1 (5 bases). Germline V gene sequence: CDR1 SEHNR, CDR2 FQNEAQ (reference sequence). CDR3 size: 16 residues. V shed 7 bases and J shed 5 bases, with 23 bases lying between them.

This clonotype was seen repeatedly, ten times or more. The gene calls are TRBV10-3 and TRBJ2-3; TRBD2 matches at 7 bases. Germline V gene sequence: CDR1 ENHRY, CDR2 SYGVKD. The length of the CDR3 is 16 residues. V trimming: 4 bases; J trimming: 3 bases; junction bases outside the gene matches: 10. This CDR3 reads CAISVLGGGPTDTQYF. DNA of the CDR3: TGTGCCATCAGTGTTCTTGGGGGAGGGCCGACAGATACGCAGTATTTT.

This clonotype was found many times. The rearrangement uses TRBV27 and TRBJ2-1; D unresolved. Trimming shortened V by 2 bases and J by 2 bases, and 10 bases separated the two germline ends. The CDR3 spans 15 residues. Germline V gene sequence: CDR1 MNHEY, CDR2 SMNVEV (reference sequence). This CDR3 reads CASSLLGGAYNEQFF. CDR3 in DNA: TGTGCCAGCAGTTTACTCGGCGGCGCCTACAATGAGCAGTTCTTC.

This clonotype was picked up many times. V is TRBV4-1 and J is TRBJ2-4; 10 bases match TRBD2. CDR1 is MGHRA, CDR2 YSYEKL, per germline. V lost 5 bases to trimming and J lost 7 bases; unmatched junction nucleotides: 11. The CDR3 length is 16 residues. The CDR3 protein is CASSSRSFSGRNIQYF. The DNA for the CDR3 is TGCGCCAGCAGCTCCCGCTCCTTTAGCGGGAGGAACATTCAGTACTTC.

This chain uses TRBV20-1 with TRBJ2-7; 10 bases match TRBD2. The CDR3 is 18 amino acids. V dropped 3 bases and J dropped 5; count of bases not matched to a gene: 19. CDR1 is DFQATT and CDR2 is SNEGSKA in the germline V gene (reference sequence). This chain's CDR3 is CSARASGLAGEKTDEQYF. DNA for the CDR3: TGCAGTGCTAGGGCTTCCGGGCTAGCGGGGGAGAAAACGGACGAGCAGTACTTC.

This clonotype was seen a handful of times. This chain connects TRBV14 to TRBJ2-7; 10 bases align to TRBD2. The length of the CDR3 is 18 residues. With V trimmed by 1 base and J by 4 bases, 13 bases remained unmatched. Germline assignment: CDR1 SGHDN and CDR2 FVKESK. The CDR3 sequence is CASSQARMLSGRYYEQYF. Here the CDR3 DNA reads TGTGCCAGCAGCCAAGCTAGAATGCTTAGCGGGAGGTATTACGAGCAGTACTTC.

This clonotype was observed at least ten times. This chain's CDR3 is CASSILGKSTEAFF. The CDR3 nucleotides are TGTGCCAGTAGTATTCTGGGGAAAAGCACTGAAGCTTTCTTT. V usage is TRBV19 and J usage is TRBJ1-1; D gene uncertain. Trimming stripped 3 bases from V and 4 bases from J, with 12 bases between. CDR3 length: 14 residues. Germline V gene data show CDR1 as LNHDA and CDR2 as SQIVND (reference sequence).

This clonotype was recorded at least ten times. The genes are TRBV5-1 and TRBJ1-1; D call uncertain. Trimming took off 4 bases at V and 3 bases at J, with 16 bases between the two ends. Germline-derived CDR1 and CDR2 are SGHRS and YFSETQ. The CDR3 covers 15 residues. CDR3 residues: CASSPDGVLDTEAFF. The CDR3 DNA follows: TGCGCCAGCAGCCCGGACGGGGTCTTGGACACTGAAGCTTTCTTT.

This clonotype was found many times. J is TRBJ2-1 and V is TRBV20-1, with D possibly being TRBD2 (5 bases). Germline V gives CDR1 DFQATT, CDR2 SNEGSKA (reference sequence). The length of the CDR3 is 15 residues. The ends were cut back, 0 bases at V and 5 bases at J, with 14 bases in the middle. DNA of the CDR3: TGCAGTGCTAGAGATGTAGTTAGCGACCACAATGAGCAGTTCTTC. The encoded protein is CSARDVVSDHNEQFF.

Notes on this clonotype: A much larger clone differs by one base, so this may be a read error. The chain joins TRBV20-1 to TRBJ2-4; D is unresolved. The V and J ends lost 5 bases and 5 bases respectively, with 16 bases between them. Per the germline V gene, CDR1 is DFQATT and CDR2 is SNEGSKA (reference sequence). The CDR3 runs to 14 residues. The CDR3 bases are TGCAGTGCTTTACTTTGGGCTCCCGAAAACATTCAGTACTTC. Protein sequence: CSALLWAPENIQYF.

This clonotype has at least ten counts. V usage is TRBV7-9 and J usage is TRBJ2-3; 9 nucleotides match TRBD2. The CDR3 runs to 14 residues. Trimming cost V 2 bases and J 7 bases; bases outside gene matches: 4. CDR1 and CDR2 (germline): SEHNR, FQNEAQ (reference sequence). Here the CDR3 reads CASSLILAGYTQYF. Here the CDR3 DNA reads TGTGCCAGCAGCTTAATACTAGCGGGTTATACGCAGTATTTT.